The 3 T cell receptor beta chains listed next were all sequenced from one sample in a study of blood T cells in healthy people across ages. Primers used in a second PCR of roughly 6 to 11 cycles were a sample-barcoded 5' primer and a J-beta primer mix. TCRdb independently ran MiXCR on the 5' RACE reads; one entry per CDR3 protein. The sample includes more than 750,000 distinct CDR3 sequences, 25% to 30% seen only once; the top ten take 10%. This sample was also put to use in a study of T cells of mothers and their children.

The source material was blood. These receptors all come from a woman in her 40s in good health.

This clonotype was detected many times. CDR3 protein: CATSQEGKWETQYF. CDR3 bases: TGTGCCACCAGCCAGGAAGGGAAGTGGGAGACCCAGTACTTC. The rearrangement links TRBV24-1 to TRBJ2-5; D unclear. The CDR3 length is 14 residues. Trimming stripped 7 bases from V and 5 bases from J, with 16 bases between. CDR1 KGHDR and CDR2 SFDVKD come from the germline V gene.

The chain couples TRBV7-2 to TRBJ1-5; 9 nucleotides agree with TRBD1. After removal of 6 bases from V and 0 bases from J, the junction contained 6 bases not matched to a gene. Per the germline V gene, CDR1 is SGHTA and CDR2 is FQGNSA. This CDR3 has 16 amino acids. Here the CDR3 reads CASSRQGGCSNQPQHF. The CDR3 nucleotides read TGTGCCAGCAGTCGACAGGGGGGATGTAGCAATCAGCCCCAGCATTTT.

This clonotype came up many times. This chain uses TRBV20-1 with TRBJ2-7; a possible D gene is TRBD2 (5 bases). V lost 0 bases and J lost 3, with 9 bases in between. Germline CDR1 is DFQATT and CDR2 is SNEGSKA (reference sequence). The CDR3 has 13 residues. The CDR3, as DNA: TGCAGTGCTAGAGATCCTGGACTCTACGAGCAGTACTTC. Its protein product is CSARDPGLYEQYF.